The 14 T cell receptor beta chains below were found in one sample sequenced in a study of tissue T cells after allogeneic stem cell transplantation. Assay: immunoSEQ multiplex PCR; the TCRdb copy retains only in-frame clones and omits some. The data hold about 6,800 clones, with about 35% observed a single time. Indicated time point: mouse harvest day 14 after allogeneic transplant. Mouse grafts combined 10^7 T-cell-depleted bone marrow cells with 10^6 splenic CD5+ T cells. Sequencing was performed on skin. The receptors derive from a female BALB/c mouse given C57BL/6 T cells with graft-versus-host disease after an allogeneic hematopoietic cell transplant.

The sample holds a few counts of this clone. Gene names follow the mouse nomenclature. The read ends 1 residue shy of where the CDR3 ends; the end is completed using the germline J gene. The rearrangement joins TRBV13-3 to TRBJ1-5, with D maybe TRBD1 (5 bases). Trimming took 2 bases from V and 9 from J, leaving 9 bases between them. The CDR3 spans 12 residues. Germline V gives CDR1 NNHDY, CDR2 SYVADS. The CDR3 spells CASSDRDRAPLF. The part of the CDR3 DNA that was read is TGTGCCAGCAGTGACAGGGATCGGGCTCCGCTT.

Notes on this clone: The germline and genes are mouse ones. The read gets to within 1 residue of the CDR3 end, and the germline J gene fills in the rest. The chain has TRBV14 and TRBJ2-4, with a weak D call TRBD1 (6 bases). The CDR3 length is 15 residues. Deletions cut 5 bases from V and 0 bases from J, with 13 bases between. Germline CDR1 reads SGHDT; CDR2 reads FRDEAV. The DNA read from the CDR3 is TGTGCCAGCAGATCAGGGGTAGGGAGTCAAAACACCTTGTAC. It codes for CASRSGVGSQNTLY. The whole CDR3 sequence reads CASRSGVGSQNTLYF.

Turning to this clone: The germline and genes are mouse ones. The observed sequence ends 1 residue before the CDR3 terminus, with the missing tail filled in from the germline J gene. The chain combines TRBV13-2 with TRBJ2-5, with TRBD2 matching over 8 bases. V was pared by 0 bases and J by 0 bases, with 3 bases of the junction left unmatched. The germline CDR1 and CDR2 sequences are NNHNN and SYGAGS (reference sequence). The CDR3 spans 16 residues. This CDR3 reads CASGDAWGGNQDTQYF. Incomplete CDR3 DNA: TGTGCCAGCGGTGATGCTTGGGGGGGTAACCAAGACACCCAGTAC.

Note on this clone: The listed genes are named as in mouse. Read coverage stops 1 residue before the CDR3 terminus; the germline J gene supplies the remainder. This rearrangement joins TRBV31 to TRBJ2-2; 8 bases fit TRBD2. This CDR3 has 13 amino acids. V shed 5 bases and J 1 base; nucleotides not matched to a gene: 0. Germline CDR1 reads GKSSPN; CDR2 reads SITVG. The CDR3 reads CAWDWGNTGQLYF. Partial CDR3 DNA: TGTGCCTGGGACTGGGGAAACACCGGGCAGCTCTAC.

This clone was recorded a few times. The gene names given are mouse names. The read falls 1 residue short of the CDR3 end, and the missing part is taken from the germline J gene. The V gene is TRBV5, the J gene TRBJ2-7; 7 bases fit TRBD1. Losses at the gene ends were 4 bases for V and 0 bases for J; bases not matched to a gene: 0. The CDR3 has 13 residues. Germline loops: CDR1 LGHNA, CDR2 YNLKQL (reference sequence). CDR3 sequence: CASSRDSSYEQYF. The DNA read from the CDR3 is TGTGCCAGCAGCCGGGACAGCTCCTATGAACAGTAC.

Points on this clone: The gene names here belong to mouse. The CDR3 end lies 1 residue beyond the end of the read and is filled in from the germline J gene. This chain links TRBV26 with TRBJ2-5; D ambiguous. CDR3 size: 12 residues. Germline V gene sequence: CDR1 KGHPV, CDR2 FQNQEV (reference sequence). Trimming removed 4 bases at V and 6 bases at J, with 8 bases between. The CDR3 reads CASSQGPDTQYF. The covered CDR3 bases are TGTGCCAGCAGTCAGGGCCCGGACACCCAGTAC.

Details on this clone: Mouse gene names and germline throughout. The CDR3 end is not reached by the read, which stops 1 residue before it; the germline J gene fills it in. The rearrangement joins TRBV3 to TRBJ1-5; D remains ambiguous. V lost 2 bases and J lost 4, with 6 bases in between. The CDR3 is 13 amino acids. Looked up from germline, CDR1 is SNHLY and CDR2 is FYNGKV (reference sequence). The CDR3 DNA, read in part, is TGTGCCAGCAGCTTAAGCCAGAACCAGGCTCCGCTT. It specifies CASSLSQNQAPL. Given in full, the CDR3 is CASSLSQNQAPLF.

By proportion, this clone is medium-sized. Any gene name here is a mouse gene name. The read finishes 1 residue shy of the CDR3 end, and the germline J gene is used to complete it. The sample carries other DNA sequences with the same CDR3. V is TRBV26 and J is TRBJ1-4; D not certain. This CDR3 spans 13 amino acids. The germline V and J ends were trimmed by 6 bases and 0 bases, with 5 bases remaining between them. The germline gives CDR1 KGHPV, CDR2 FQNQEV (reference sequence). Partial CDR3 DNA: TGTGCCAGCAGCCCAGTTTCCAACGAAAGATTATTT. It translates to CASSPVSNERLF. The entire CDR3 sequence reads CASSPVSNERLFF.

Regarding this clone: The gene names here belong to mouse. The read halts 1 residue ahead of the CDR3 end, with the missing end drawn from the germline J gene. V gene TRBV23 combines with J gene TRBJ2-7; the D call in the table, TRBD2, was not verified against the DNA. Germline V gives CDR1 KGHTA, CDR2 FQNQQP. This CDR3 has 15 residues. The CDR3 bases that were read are TGCTCCAGCAGTTGGGACTGGGGGGGCTCCTATGAACAGTAC. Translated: CSSSWDWGGSYEQY. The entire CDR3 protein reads CSSSWDWGGSYEQYF.

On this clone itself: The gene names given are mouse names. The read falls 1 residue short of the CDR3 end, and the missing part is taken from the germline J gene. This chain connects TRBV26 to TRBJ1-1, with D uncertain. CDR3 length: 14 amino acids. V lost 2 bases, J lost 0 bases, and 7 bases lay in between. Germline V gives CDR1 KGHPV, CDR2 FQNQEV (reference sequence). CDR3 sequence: CASSLRQTNTEVFF. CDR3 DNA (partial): TGTGCCAGCAGTCTGAGGCAGACAAACACAGAAGTCTTC.

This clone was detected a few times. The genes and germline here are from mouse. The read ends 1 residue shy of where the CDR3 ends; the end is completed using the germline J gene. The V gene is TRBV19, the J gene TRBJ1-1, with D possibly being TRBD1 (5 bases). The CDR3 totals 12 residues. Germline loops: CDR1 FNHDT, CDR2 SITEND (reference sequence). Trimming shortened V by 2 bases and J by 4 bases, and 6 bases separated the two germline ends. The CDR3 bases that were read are TGTGCCAGCAGTATGGGGCGCACAGAAGTCTTC. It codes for CASSMGRTEVF. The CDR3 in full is CASSMGRTEVFF.

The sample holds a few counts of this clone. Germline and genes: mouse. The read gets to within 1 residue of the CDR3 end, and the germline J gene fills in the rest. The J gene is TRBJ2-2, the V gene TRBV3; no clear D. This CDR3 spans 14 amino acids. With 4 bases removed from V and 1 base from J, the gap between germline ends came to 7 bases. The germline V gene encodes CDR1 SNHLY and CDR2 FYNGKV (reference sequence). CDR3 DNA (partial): TGTGCCAGCAGCTCACAAAAAAACACCGGGCAGCTCTAC. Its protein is CASSSQKNTGQLY. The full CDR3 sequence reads CASSSQKNTGQLYF.

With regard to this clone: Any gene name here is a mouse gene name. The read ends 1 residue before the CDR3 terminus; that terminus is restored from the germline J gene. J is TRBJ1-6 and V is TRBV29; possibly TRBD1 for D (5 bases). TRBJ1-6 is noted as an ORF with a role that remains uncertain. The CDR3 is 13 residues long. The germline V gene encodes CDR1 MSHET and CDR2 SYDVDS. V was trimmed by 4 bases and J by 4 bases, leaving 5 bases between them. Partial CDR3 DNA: TGTGCTAGCAGTTCAGGGTATAATTCGCCCCTCTAC. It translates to CASSSGYNSPLY. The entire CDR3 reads CASSSGYNSPLYF.

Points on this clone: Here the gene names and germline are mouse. The CDR3 is CASSPDRGDTGQLYF. The sequenced CDR3 bases are TGTGCCAGCAGCCCGGACAGGGGGGACACCGGGCAGCTCTAC. V gene TRBV5 combines with J gene TRBJ2-2; 10 bases fit TRBD1. Read data end 1 residue before the CDR3 end; the end is taken from the germline J gene. This CDR3 region has 15 residues. Trimming took 4 bases from V and 3 from J; bases not matched to a gene: 2. Germline loops: CDR1 LGHNA, CDR2 YNLKQL (reference sequence).